This paragraph covers one T cell receptor (beta chain) sequence. The same CDR3 is also encoded by other DNA sequences in this sample. Germline V gene data show CDR1 as MNHEY and CDR2 as SVGAGI. The CDR3 sequence is 13 residues long. J lost 6 bases, V lost 6 bases, and 2 bases had no gene match. As for time point: peripheral blood 6 weeks after treatment start. Peripheral blood mononuclear cells were collected from every patient before and during treatment, yielding between 1 and 8 samples per patient. These data belong to a study of PD-L1 blockade in urothelial cancer. Study-level background: Counts from blood samples showed a median of roughly 140,000 T cells.

TCRdb keeps only in-frame clones here, not all; method: immunoSEQ multiplex PCR. Of 30,000 or so clones in the sample, 80% to 90% were seen once. The sample in question was PBMCs, obtained around atezolizumab (anti-PD-L1) treatment. The TCR comes from a man older than 75 with urothelial cancer. V is TRBV6-5 and J is TRBJ2-2; TRBD1 aligns across 9 bases. This CDR3 is CASRWTGAGELFF. Here the CDR3 DNA reads TGTGCCAGCAGGTGGACAGGGGCCGGGGAGCTGTTTTTT.